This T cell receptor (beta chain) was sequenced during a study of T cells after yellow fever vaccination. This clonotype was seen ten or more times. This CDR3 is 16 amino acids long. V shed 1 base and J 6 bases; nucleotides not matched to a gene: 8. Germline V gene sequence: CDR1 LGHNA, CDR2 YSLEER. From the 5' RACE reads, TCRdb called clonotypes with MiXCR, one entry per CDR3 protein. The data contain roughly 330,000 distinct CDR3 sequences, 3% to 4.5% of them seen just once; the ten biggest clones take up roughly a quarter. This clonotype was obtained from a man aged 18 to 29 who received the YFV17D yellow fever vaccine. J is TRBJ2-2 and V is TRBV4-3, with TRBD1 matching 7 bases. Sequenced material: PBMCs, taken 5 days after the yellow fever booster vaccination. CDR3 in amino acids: CASSQVGRGKAGELFF. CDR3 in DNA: TGCGCCAGCAGCCAAGTAGGCAGGGGGAAGGCCGGGGAGCTGTTTTTT.